This TCR beta chain emerged from a study of beta chain features in type 1 diabetes. Since all of the isolated RNA was reverse transcribed, expressed TCRB transcripts were what got sequenced. Produced via immunoSEQ multiplex PCR; TCRdb's table is partial and in-frame only. The repertoire includes fewer than 500,000 clones, 11% to 15% of them detected once, and less than 0.04% sits in the top ten. This clone was seen a handful of times. The sample was naive CD4+ T cells from blood. This TCR came from a man aged 30 to 45 in good health.

This CDR3 reads CASSMGLAGVTDTQYF. In DNA form, the CDR3 reads TGTGCCAGTAGTATGGGGCTAGCGGGAGTCACAGATACGCAGTATTTT. This sequence joins TRBV19 and TRBJ2-3; 10 positions match TRBD2. Trimming cost V 3 bases and J 2 bases; bases outside gene matches: 5. This CDR3 spans 16 amino acids. Germline V gives CDR1 LNHDA, CDR2 SQIVND (reference sequence).